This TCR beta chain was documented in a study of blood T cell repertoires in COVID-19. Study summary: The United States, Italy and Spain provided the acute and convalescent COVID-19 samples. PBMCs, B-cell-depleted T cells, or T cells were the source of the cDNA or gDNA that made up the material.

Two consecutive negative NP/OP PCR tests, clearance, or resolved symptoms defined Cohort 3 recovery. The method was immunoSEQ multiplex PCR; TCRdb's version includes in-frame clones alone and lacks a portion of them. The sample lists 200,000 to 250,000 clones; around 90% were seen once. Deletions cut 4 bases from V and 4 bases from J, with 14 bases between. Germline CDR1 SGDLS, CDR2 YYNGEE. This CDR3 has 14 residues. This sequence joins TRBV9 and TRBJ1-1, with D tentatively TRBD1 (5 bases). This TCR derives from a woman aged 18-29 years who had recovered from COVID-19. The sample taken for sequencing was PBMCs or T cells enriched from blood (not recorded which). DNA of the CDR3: TGTGCCAGCAGCACGCAGGGACTCGGCACTGAAGCTTTCTTT. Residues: CASSTQGLGTEAFF.